The sequence of this T cell receptor beta chain was determined in a study of post-analysis software for immune sequencing data. The overall study: Recorded disease courses covered relapsing-remitting, secondary progressive and progressive-relapsing multiple sclerosis. Some patients had no subtype annotation.

Worth noting for this clonotype: What it recognizes is unknown.

Per the germline V gene, CDR1 is MNHEY and CDR2 is SMNVEV (reference sequence). CDR3 length equals 18 residues. Trimming took 3 bases from V and 0 from J, leaving 17 bases between them. Points from the study as a whole: Controls' normalized Chao1 diversity significantly exceeded that of multiple sclerosis patients. Batch-matched samples strongly co-clustered by F measure. Relative to controls, patients had about 5 TRBV segments at higher frequency, with TRBV5-6, TRBV5-1 and TRBV20-1 among these.

Unique molecular identifiers were built into the TCR beta cDNA libraries. T cells numbering about 0.85 to 10 million yielded roughly 500,000 cDNA molecules. One entry per CDR3 protein, called by TCRdb with MiXCR from the PCR reads. The data hold about 430,000 distinct CDR3 sequences, with less than 40% observed a single time. This TCR came from a girl aged 2-9 years with multiple sclerosis. Sequenced material: blood. This chain uses TRBV27 with TRBJ1-4; D might be TRBD1 (6 bases). Written as DNA, the CDR3 is TGTGCCAGCAGTTTGAGGGGGGCAGGCGTTGCAACTAATGAAAAACTGTTTTTT. This gives the protein CASSLRGAGVATNEKLFF. The complete variable domain, with remaining parts taken from reference TRBV27 and TRBJ1-4, reads EAQVTQNPRYLITVTGKKLTVTCSQNMNHEYMSWYRQDPGLGLRQIYYSMNVEVTDKGDVPEGYKVSRKEKRNFPLILESPSPNQTSLYFCASSLRGAGVATNEKLFFGSGTQLSVL.